Following are 11 T cell receptor beta chains from one sample sequenced in a study of human T cells and chemical hapten exposure. TCRdb analysed the RACE reads with MiXCR anew, one entry per CDR3 protein. Counted here are tens of thousands of distinct CDR3 sequences, 9.5% to 15% occurring once; the ten biggest clones make up 2% to 2.5%. Time point here: patch test 3, about 24 weeks after DPC sensitization. Treatment denoted: therapeutic diphenylcyclopropenone sensitization with weekly scalp DPC. Source: whole blood, taken in connection with sensitization to the hapten diphenylcyclopropenone (DPC). These receptor sequences come from a man aged 25-45 years with alopecia areata. Some clones in this sample may be carry-over from other donors' samples.

This clonotype came up many times. This chain uses TRBV5-1 with TRBJ1-4; TRBD1 agrees at 8 bases. Germline values: CDR1 SGHRS, CDR2 YFSETQ. The V gene end was trimmed by 5 bases and the J gene end by 8 bases; junction bases not matched to a gene: 5. The CDR3 loop spans 13 amino acids. CDR3 region: CASRTGDNEKLFF. Here the CDR3 DNA reads TGCGCCAGCAGGACAGGGGACAACGAAAAACTGTTTTTT.

The CDR3 coding sequence is TGCGCCAGCAGCCAGGGACAGGGGGGCGGCTATGGCTACACCTTC. This encodes CASSQGQGGGYGYTF. The chain joins TRBV4-3 to TRBJ1-2; 11 bases fit TRBD1. The J segment lost 4 bases and the V segment lost 3 bases, leaving 4 bases of the junction unmatched. Germline CDR1 reads LGHNA; CDR2 reads YSLEER. This CDR3 is built from 15 residues.

The rearrangement joins TRBV28 to TRBJ1-1, with D tentatively TRBD1 (6 bases). The CDR3 is 15 amino acids. V gave up 3 bases and J gave up 5 bases, with 16 bases separating them. CDR1 and CDR2 from the germline V gene are MDHEN and SYDVKM. The DNA for the CDR3 is TGTGCCAGCAGTTTTTCCGGGGGCAGGATGACTGAAGCTTTCTTT. Translated, it gives CASSFSGGRMTEAFF.

This chain links TRBV7-3 with TRBJ1-1; D is possibly TRBD1 (5 bases). Between the trimmed V and J ends, which lost 1 base and 4 bases, there was a span of 10 bases. The CDR3 extends over 14 amino acids. CDR1 is SGHTA, CDR2 FQGTGA, per germline. CDR3: CASSLKGRGTEAFF. In DNA form, the CDR3 reads TGTGCCAGCAGCTTAAAAGGGAGGGGCACTGAAGCTTTCTTT.

The gene calls are TRBV9 and TRBJ1-4; D remains unclear. The CDR3 has 15 amino acids. Germline-derived CDR1 and CDR2 are SGDLS and YYNGEE. The V end lost 4 bases, the J end lost 2 bases, and 12 bases lay between the germline ends. The CDR3 protein is CASSPGASTNEKLFF. The CDR3 region has the DNA TGTGCCAGCAGCCCGGGCGCATCGACTAATGAAAAACTGTTTTTT.

J is TRBJ2-7 and V is TRBV3-1, with 8 bases aligning to TRBD2. Germline assignment: CDR1 LGHDT and CDR2 YNNKEL (reference sequence). This CDR3 spans 19 amino acids. V lost 1 base, J lost 3 bases, and 17 bases stayed unmatched. CDR3 region: CASSQGEGGGPYPLYEQYF. The DNA for the CDR3 is TGTGCCAGCAGCCAAGGAGAAGGCGGGGGGCCTTACCCCCTCTACGAGCAGTACTTC.

This clonotype was recorded at least ten times. The rearrangement links TRBV25-1 to TRBJ2-7, with D unclear. Germline CDR1 and CDR2: MGHDK and SYGVNS. Trimming pared 3 bases from V and 6 bases from J, leaving 12 bases between. The CDR3 totals 13 residues. The CDR3 DNA reads TGTGCCAGCAGTGACCGACCCCGTGGCGAGCAGTACTTC. Encoded protein: CASSDRPRGEQYF.

This clonotype was recorded at least ten times. The chain uses TRBV12-3 or TRBV12-4 and TRBJ1-1, with D possibly matching TRBD1 (5 bases). V was clipped by 5 bases and J by 1 base, with 14 bases between them. CDR3 length equals 15 residues. The DNA for the CDR3 is TGTGCCAGCAGTACCCGGGGGGGTAGGAACACTGAAGCTTTCTTT. Its protein product is CASSTRGGRNTEAFF.

This clonotype was recorded many times. The chain has TRBV6-4 and TRBJ2-1, with 13 bases fitting TRBD2. V shed 6 bases and J 10 bases; nucleotides not matched to a gene: 9. Germline CDR1 is MRHNA and CDR2 is SNTAGT. CDR3 length: 15 amino acids. The CDR3 coding sequence is TGTGCCAGCAGCCGTACTAGCGGGGGGGCTGACGAGCAGTTCTTC. Amino acids: CASSRTSGGADEQFF.

This clonotype showed up many times. The CDR3 is CATSDPRGQGGELFF. The CDR3 nucleotides are TGTGCCACCAGTGATCCCAGGGGGCAAGGCGGGGAGCTGTTTTTT. The chain joins TRBV24-1 to TRBJ2-2, with 8 bases lining up with TRBD1. With 3 bases clipped from V and 7 bases from J, the junction kept 6 bases outside the gene matches. The CDR3 is 15 amino acids. Germline CDR1 and CDR2: KGHDR and SFDVKD.

This clonotype was observed a handful of times. This chain links TRBV7-9 with TRBJ2-1, with D perhaps given as TRBD1 or TRBD2 (6 bases each). Trimming stripped 3 bases from V and 6 bases from J, with 15 bases between. This CDR3 comprises 15 residues. Per the germline V gene, CDR1 is SEHNR and CDR2 is FQNEAQ (reference sequence). The CDR3 sequence is CASSLSGGGFNEQFF. For the CDR3, the DNA is TGTGCCAGCAGCTTGTCCGGGGGCGGTTTCAATGAGCAGTTCTTC.